This is a list of T cell receptor beta chains from one sample in a study of cytomegalovirus exposure and HLA in healthy donors. Here immunoSEQ multiplex PCR was the method, and the copy in TCRdb shows in-frame clones only, minus some. The repertoire holds 150,000 to 200,000 clones, with just under 80% as singletons. The sample taken for sequencing was PBMCs. The receptors come from a man between 18 and 35 years old in good health and CMV-seropositive. The CDR3 runs from the conserved cysteine through the conserved F or W.

CDR3 protein: CASSLASASGPQETQYF
J gene: TRBJ2-5
V gene: TRBV7-2

CDR3 protein: CASSSLDEQFF
J gene: TRBJ2-1
V gene: TRBV5-1

CDR3 protein: CASSPRTSGYEQYF
J gene: TRBJ2-7
V gene: TRBV7-2

CDR3 protein: CASSLGGGLQPQHF
J gene: TRBJ1-5
V gene: TRBV7-8

CDR3 protein: CASSLLGLAGESSADTQYF
J gene: TRBJ2-3
V gene: TRBV27

CDR3 protein: CASSHTDTQYF
J gene: TRBJ2-3
V gene: TRBV10-1

CDR3 protein: CASSVEGTIGELFF
J gene: TRBJ2-2
V gene: TRBV9

CDR3 protein: CASSDVGREGQPQHF
J gene: TRBJ1-5
V gene: TRBV10-2

CDR3 protein: CAWSAGLHRGDGYTF
J gene: TRBJ1-2
V gene: TRBV30

CDR3 protein: CASEEGTAPYSYEQYF
J gene: TRBJ2-7
V gene: TRBV5-1

CDR3 protein: CSVESIRGYTF
J gene: TRBJ1-2
V gene: TRBV29-1

CDR3 protein: CASSLNGGGPRSNEQFF
J gene: TRBJ2-1
V gene: TRBV7-3

CDR3 protein: CASSEGTTGLHSTEAFF
J gene: TRBJ1-1
V gene: TRBV6-1

CDR3 protein: CASSSQTSGSRNEQFF
J gene: TRBJ2-1
V gene: TRBV5-4

CDR3 protein: CASSIRQGSTEAFF
J gene: TRBJ1-1
V gene: TRBV19

CDR3 protein: CAIREAGESYEQYF
J gene: TRBJ2-7
V gene: TRBV10-3

CDR3 protein: CASSFAMNTEAFF
J gene: TRBJ1-1
V gene: TRBV5-1